The clone carrying this T cell receptor (beta chain) was observed a few times. Its specificity is not known. The authors reverse transcribed all of the isolated RNA, so sequencing captured expressed TCRB transcripts. Some clones are missing from TCRdb's copy, which holds only in-frame ones; the method was immunoSEQ multiplex PCR. This sample has 680,000 or so clones, with under 15% found just once. This entry comes from a study of beta chain features in type 1 diabetes. The study's findings and limits: Type 1 diabetes patients had VDJ junctions that carried fewer insertions and more deletions. Researchers report that Type 1 diabetes patients had moderately but significantly shorter TCRB CDR3s across all four CD4+ subsets.

Via the markers CD45RO/CCR7/CD25/CD127/CD95/CD27, stem cell-like memory, regulatory, central memory and naive CD4+ cells were sorted. This clonotype was obtained from a man younger than 35 with type 1 diabetes. The material sequenced was naive CD4+ T cells from blood.

CDR3 region: CASSPKPGTGGYNEQFF. In DNA form, the CDR3 reads TGTGCCAGCAGCCCCAAACCCGGGACAGGGGGGTACAATGAGCAGTTCTTC. The chain couples TRBV7-3 to TRBJ2-1, with TRBD1 identical over 11 bases. This CDR3 region has 17 residues. V lost 5 bases, J lost 4 bases, and 10 bases stayed unmatched. Germline V gives CDR1 SGHTA, CDR2 FQGTGA. The variable domain in full, with the rest retrieved from reference TRBV7-3 and TRBJ2-1, is GAGVSQTPSNKVTEKGKYVELRCDPISGHTALYWYRQSLGQGPEFLIYFQGTGAADDSGLPNDRFFAVRPEGSVSTLKIQRTERGDSAVYLCASSPKPGTGGYNEQFFGPGTRLTVL.